A selection of T cell receptor beta chains follows, all from one sample in a study of blood T cell repertoires in COVID-19. Method: immunoSEQ multiplex PCR; TCRdb's copy keeps in-frame clones and lacks some. The repertoire holds 200,000 to 250,000 clones, with 82% as singletons. Specimen: PBMCs or T cells enriched from blood (not recorded which). These TCRs come from a woman aged 55 to 70 who had recovered from COVID-19. The CDR3 runs from the conserved cysteine through the conserved F or W.

V gene	CDR3 protein
TRBV27	CASSSLGMGHPYEQYF
TRBV19	CASIPGTANTGELFF
TRBV6-1	CASSEWGDRGNYEQYF
TRBV6-5	CASTSGRAQSYEQYF
TRBV19	CASRGTGGTEAFF
TRBV6-2/TRBV6-3	CASSWGGYEQYF
TRBV5-4	CASRLGGMQTQYF
TRBV7-9	CASSPKEEGWDTEAFF
TRBV7-6	CASSPSGRATDTQYF
TRBV4-3	CASSQRTGTGGTDTQYF
TRBV6-4	CASSDPGLGADTQYF
TRBV9	CASSALGLAGKETQYF
TRBV3-1/TRBV3-2	CASSQSAGNTEAFF
TRBV19	CASSLGQGNEKLFF
TRBV19	CASSAGQGALIYGYTF
TRBV19	CASTSSGTNYGYTF
TRBV19	CASSHLAGKSYNEQFF
TRBV3-1/TRBV3-2	CASTPTGNTDTQYF
TRBV29-1	CSIWSVRGYTF
TRBV6-5	CASSPAGQLNQPQHF
TRBV7-9	CASSLSRGGDEAFF
TRBV7-9	CASRANTEAFF
TRBV12-3/TRBV12-4	CASSRQGTYEQYF
TRBV5-4	CASSLWGGLHEQYF
TRBV12-5	CASGLLGGTNEKLFF
TRBV11-1	CASNRDITYEQYF
TRBV23-1	CASNRVYYEQYF
TRBV18	CASSLQTDYYGYTF
TRBV27	CASSLVGDEQYF
TRBV5-1	CASSLGTSEVFF
TRBV19	CASRQIVGGGYEKLFF
TRBV4-3	CASSQVVSGGTGELFF
TRBV19	CASSIEPRSGNVLTF
TRBV7-7	CASSLAGASQETQYF
TRBV9	CASSVASWYEQFF
TRBV4-1	CASSQVELAGGGNEQFF
TRBV11-1	CASSSRRGGHQETQYF
TRBV5-1	CASSEDRIPQYF
TRBV4-3	CASSQDGGNSYGYTF
TRBV11-2	CASSTLGRETQYF
TRBV10-3	CAISESQGGSGNEKLFF
TRBV7-8	CASSLGQGLGNQPQHF
TRBV19	CASSIPGLNTEAFF
TRBV5-1	CASSLGGGPNTGELFF
TRBV19	CASSWDRTTEAFF
TRBV6-6	CASRDSIGGYTF
TRBV30	CAWSPPHSGLFIEQYF
TRBV5-1	CASNKTPTSGEHNEQFF
TRBV5-3	CARSLGGRRGQPQHF
TRBV7-8	CASSRSDRNYGYTF
TRBV3-1/TRBV3-2	CASSPSTDTQYF
TRBV3-1/TRBV3-2	CASSQFQGGNTEAFF
TRBV4-3	CASSQINRVRTEAFF
TRBV2	CASSLNTDTQYF
TRBV29-1	CSVGYRFSEQFF
TRBV4-2	CASSHPGNEQYF
TRBV5-1	CASSLGWTSGAQETQYF
TRBV28	CASSLVQVNSYGYTF